The 25 T cell receptor beta chains in this list originate from one sample, sequenced in a study of cytomegalovirus exposure and HLA in healthy donors. In the PCR, 60 Vbeta and 13 Jbeta primers were used. Libraries were prepared by immunoSEQ multiplex PCR; TCRdb keeps only in-frame clonotypes and omits some of them. This sample has under 130,000 clones, with under 85% found just once. Sequencing was carried out using PBMCs. These receptors originate from a man aged 50 to 60 in good health and CMV-seropositive.

CDR3 amino acids: CASSLGGQGADGYTF. In DNA form, the CDR3 reads TGTGCCAGCAGCTTAGGCGGACAGGGAGCGGATGGCTACACCTTC. The rearrangement joins TRBV7-9 to TRBJ1-2; 8 bases are a match to TRBD1. The V gene's germline CDR1 is SEHNR and CDR2 FQNEAQ (reference sequence). The V gene end was trimmed by 1 base and the J gene end by 6 bases; junction bases not matched to a gene: 7. This CDR3 comprises 15 residues.

As to this clone: A junction boundary mismatches the germline segment, possibly from a read error. J is TRBJ2-2 and V is TRBV14; TRBD2 might be the D (6 bases). The CDR3 covers 12 residues. Germline V lookup: CDR1 SGHDN, CDR2 FVKESK. The CDR3 here is CASSQDTASELF. CDR3 nucleotides: TGTGCCAGCAGCCAAGATACGGCTAGCGAGCTTTTT.

This clone was detected a few times. The chain recombines TRBV28 with TRBJ2-5; D unresolved. Trimming took off 1 base at V and 3 bases at J, with 6 bases between the two ends. The CDR3 extends over 13 amino acids. The V gene's germline CDR1 is MDHEN and CDR2 SYDVKM. DNA for the CDR3: TGTGCCAGCAGTTTATTTCCAGAAGAGACCCAGTACTTC. As protein: CASSLFPEETQYF.

The J gene is TRBJ2-2, the V gene TRBV9, with a tentative D call TRBD2 (5 bases). The V gene lost 0 bases and the J gene lost 4 bases, with 10 bases spanning the gap. Germline V gene sequence: CDR1 SGDLS, CDR2 YYNGEE. The CDR3 consists of 15 residues. The CDR3, as DNA: TGTGCCAGCAGCGTAGGAGGGTTGGGCACCGGGGAGCTGTTTTTT. Protein: CASSVGGLGTGELFF.

The chain links TRBV9 to TRBJ2-1, with D possibly being TRBD2 (6 bases). Per the germline V gene, CDR1 is SGDLS and CDR2 is YYNGEE. The ends were cut back, 0 bases at V and 4 bases at J, with 8 bases in the middle. The CDR3 runs to 14 residues. In DNA, the CDR3 is TGTGCCAGCAGCGTAGATGGGGGGTACAATGAGCAGTTCTTC. This sequence encodes CASSVDGGYNEQFF.

The chain recombines TRBV5-1 with TRBJ2-7, with D maybe TRBD1 (5 bases). The V and J ends lost 0 bases and 2 bases respectively, with 12 bases between them. CDR3 size: 15 residues. Germline CDR1 SGHRS, CDR2 YFSETQ. Written as DNA, the CDR3 is TGCGCCAGCAGCTTGGGGCCAAAGACAGCCTACGAGCAGTACTTC. Residues: CASSLGPKTAYEQYF.

This clone has only one observation. The chain uses TRBV4-3 and TRBJ2-1; 9 nucleotides line up with TRBD2. Trimming at V came to 4 bases and at J to 3 bases, leaving 4 bases not matched to a gene. Per the germline V gene, CDR1 is LGHNA and CDR2 is YSLEER. This CDR3 has 15 residues. Here the CDR3 DNA reads TGCGCCAGCAGCCCGGTAGCGGGAGACTACAATGAGCAGTTCTTC. Its translation: CASSPVAGDYNEQFF.

The chain combines TRBV9 with TRBJ2-7; a weak D match, TRBD1 (8 bases). CDR1 SGDLS and CDR2 YYNGEE come from the germline V gene. The CDR3 runs 16 residues. V gave up 3 bases and J gave up 5 bases, with 21 bases separating them. For the CDR3, the DNA is TGTGCCAGCAGCGCAAGGGGGGGCGCAGGGGGCCACGAGCAGTACTTC. This sequence encodes CASSARGGAGGHEQYF. The whole variable domain, remainder taken from reference TRBV9 and TRBJ2-7, is DSGVTQTPKHLITATGQRVTLRCSPRSGDLSVYWYQQSLDQGLQFLIQYYNGEERAKGNILERFSAQQFPDLHSELNLSSLELGDSALYFCASSARGGAGGHEQYFGPGTRLTVT.

The V gene is TRBV9, the J gene TRBJ2-3; no clear D. CDR3 length: 18 residues. The V end was cut by 0 bases, the J end by 4 bases, with 21 bases between. Germline lookup yields CDR1 SGDLS and CDR2 YYNGEE. The chain's CDR3 is CASSVEVGVSYGSDTQYF. The CDR3 DNA is TGTGCCAGCAGCGTAGAGGTAGGAGTGTCCTACGGGTCAGATACGCAGTATTTT.

This clone was counted once. This chain connects TRBV6-5 to TRBJ1-1; 8 bases match TRBD1. CDR3 length: 11 residues. Germline CDR1 reads MNHEY; CDR2 reads SVGAGI. V was pared by 5 bases and J by 11 bases, with 4 bases of the junction left unmatched. CDR3 nucleotides: TGTGCCAGCAGTCCAGGGGGCGCGGCTTTCTTT. Its translation: CASSPGGAAFF.

This chain links TRBV11-1 with TRBJ1-4; tentatively, D is TRBD1 (6 bases). CDR3 length: 17 residues. Germline lookup yields CDR1 SGHAT and CDR2 FQDESV (reference sequence). With 4 bases removed from V and 0 bases from J, the gap between germline ends came to 15 bases. CDR3 region: CASSSGQNSATNEKLFF. In nucleotides, the CDR3 is TGTGCCAGCAGCTCTGGACAGAACTCTGCAACTAATGAAAAACTGTTTTTT.

The chain joins TRBV11-2 to TRBJ1-2; D call uncertain. Germline V CDR1 and CDR2: SGHAT, FQNNGV. V dropped 7 bases and J dropped 8 bases, with 14 bases sitting between them. The CDR3 has 12 residues. CDR3 nucleotides: TGTGCCAGCACCCTAGGCTTTGGGGGCTACACCTTC. It yields the protein CASTLGFGGYTF.

The V call is TRBV7-9, the J call TRBJ2-3, with TRBD2 as a possible D gene (6 bases). The CDR3 has 17 amino acids. CDR1 is SEHNR, CDR2 FQNEAQ, per germline (reference sequence). With 7 bases removed from V and 2 bases from J, the gap between germline ends came to 22 bases. The CDR3 coding sequence is TGTGCCAGCAACATTTTTGGAGGGCCTCCATCCACAGATACGCAGTATTTT. It is translated as CASNIFGGPPSTDTQYF. The variable domain in full, completed from reference TRBV7-9 and TRBJ2-3, reads DTGVSQNPRHKITKRGQNVTFRCDPISEHNRLYWYRQTLGQGPEFLTYFQNEAQLEKSRLLSDRFSAERPKGSFSTLEIQRTEQGDSAMYLCASNIFGGPPSTDTQYFGPGTRLTVL.

Only one count was recorded for this clone. The chain recombines TRBV29-1 with TRBJ2-3; 7 nucleotides line up with TRBD2. Germline CDR1 is SQVTM and CDR2 is ANQGSEA. V was clipped by 5 bases and J by 0 bases; unmatched bases: 8. CDR3 size: 15 residues. Here the CDR3 reads CSVSMTSLSTDTQYF. CDR3 in DNA: TGCAGCGTTTCTATGACTAGCCTCAGCACAGATACGCAGTATTTT.

The chain combines TRBV28 with TRBJ2-7; 12 positions match TRBD1. CDR3 length: 14 amino acids. The V gene's germline CDR1 is MDHEN and CDR2 SYDVKM. V shed 6 bases and J 8 bases; nucleotides not matched to a gene: 8. This CDR3 is CASSSSGQGAQQYF. The CDR3 DNA reads TGTGCCAGCAGCTCCTCGGGACAGGGGGCGCAGCAGTACTTC. Complete variable domain (other parts from reference TRBV28 and TRBJ2-7): DVKVTQSSRYLVKRTGEKVFLECVQDMDHENMFWYRQDPGLGLRLIYFSYDVKMKEKGDIPEGYSVSREKKERFSLILESASTNQTSMYLCASSSSGQGAQQYFGPGTRLTVT.

The CDR3 region has the DNA TGTGCCAGTTCATTCCTCAGGAACACTGAAGCTTTCTTT. The encoded protein is CASSFLRNTEAFF. The chain uses TRBV19 and TRBJ1-1; D is undetermined. The germline V gene encodes CDR1 LNHDA and CDR2 SQIVND (reference sequence). The CDR3 length is 13 residues. Trimming stripped 8 bases from V and 1 base from J, with 11 bases between.

This sequence joins TRBV30 and TRBJ1-2; tentatively, D is TRBD1 (6 bases). V was clipped by 1 base and J by 0 bases, with 12 bases between them. The CDR3 spans 15 residues. From germline, CDR1 is GTSNPN and CDR2 SVGIG (reference sequence). CDR3 protein: CAWSDLGQTNYGYTF. The CDR3, as DNA: TGTGCCTGGAGTGACCTCGGACAGACTAACTATGGCTACACCTTC.

This rearrangement joins TRBV7-9 to TRBJ2-2; 11 nucleotides line up with TRBD2. Germline loops: CDR1 SEHNR, CDR2 FQNEAQ (reference sequence). V lost 2 bases, J lost 1 base, and 6 bases stayed unmatched. The CDR3 consists of 18 residues. This CDR3 reads CASSLPGLAALNTGELFF. DNA for the CDR3: TGTGCCAGCAGCTTACCGGGACTAGCGGCCCTGAACACCGGGGAGCTGTTTTTT.

This chain uses TRBV2 with TRBJ2-1, with D perhaps TRBD1 (5 bases). The CDR3 runs to 14 residues. V dropped 8 bases and J dropped 7 bases, with 18 bases sitting between them. Germline V lookup: CDR1 SNHLY, CDR2 FYNNEI. The CDR3 nucleotides are TGTGCCAGCGGATACCAGGGTTTGACAAATGAGCAGTTCTTC. Protein: CASGYQGLTNEQFF.

V is TRBV6-1 and J is TRBJ1-2; 7 bases map to TRBD1. After removal of 0 bases from V and 6 bases from J, the junction contained 13 bases not matched to a gene. The germline V gene has CDR1 MNHNS and CDR2 SASEGT. The CDR3 contains 17 residues. The DNA for the CDR3 is TGTGCCAGCAGTGAAGCAGGGGGCGCTGATAATAGAGATGGCTACACCTTC. This gives the protein CASSEAGGADNRDGYTF.

The chain combines TRBV28 with TRBJ2-7; tentative D call: TRBD2 (5 bases). V was pared by 6 bases and J by 4 bases, with 19 bases between. Per germline, CDR1 MDHEN and CDR2 SYDVKM. CDR3 length: 15 residues. CDR3 sequence (DNA): TGTGCCAGCAGCCCCCGGGCCCCGAGAGGGTACGAGCAGTACTTC. This encodes CASSPRAPRGYEQYF. The variable domain in full, with the rest retrieved from reference TRBV28 and TRBJ2-7, is DVKVTQSSRYLVKRTGEKVFLECVQDMDHENMFWYRQDPGLGLRLIYFSYDVKMKEKGDIPEGYSVSREKKERFSLILESASTNQTSMYLCASSPRAPRGYEQYFGPGTRLTVT.

This chain connects TRBV2 to TRBJ2-2, with 9 bases that match TRBD2. Germline CDR1 reads SNHLY; CDR2 reads FYNNEI. The J segment lost 7 bases and the V segment lost 7 bases, leaving 10 bases of the junction unmatched. The length of the CDR3 is 15 residues. DNA for the CDR3: TGTGCCAGCACGCCTAGCGGGATAGACGGCGGGGAGCTGTTTTTT. Translated: CASTPSGIDGGELFF.

This rearrangement joins TRBV19 to TRBJ2-6, with 10 bases matching TRBD2. The CDR3 has 21 amino acids. Germline loops: CDR1 LNHDA, CDR2 SQIVND (reference sequence). Trimming took 5 bases from V and 1 from J; bases not matched to a gene: 17. Here the CDR3 DNA reads TGTGCCAGTAGTTATCTACGGACTAGCGGCCCTGGAGGGTCTGGGGCCAACGTCCTGACTTTC. Its protein product is CASSYLRTSGPGGSGANVLTF. The complete variable domain, with remaining parts taken from reference TRBV19 and TRBJ2-6, reads DGGITQSPKYLFRKEGQNVTLSCEQNLNHDAMYWYRQDPGQGLRLIYYSQIVNDFQKGDIAEGYSVSREKKESFPLTVTSAQKNPTAFYLCASSYLRTSGPGGSGANVLTFGAGSRLTVL.

The chain employs TRBV7-8 and TRBJ1-5; D not resolved. V was trimmed by 2 bases and J by 0 bases, leaving 5 bases between them. CDR1 and CDR2 (germline): SGHVS, FQNEAQ. The CDR3 runs to 14 residues. CDR3 nucleotide sequence: TGTGCCAGCAGCTTACCAGATAGCAATCAGCCCCAGCATTTT. Translated: CASSLPDSNQPQHF.

This clone was counted a single time. The J gene is TRBJ2-5, the V gene TRBV7-9; 8 bases line up with TRBD1. Germline V gene data show CDR1 as SEHNR and CDR2 as FQNEAQ (reference sequence). Trimming removed 10 bases from V and 5 bases from J; junction bases left unmatched: 9. This CDR3 has 13 residues. The CDR3 spells CATGGQGGETQYF. CDR3 bases: TGTGCCACAGGTGGACAGGGCGGGGAGACCCAGTACTTC.